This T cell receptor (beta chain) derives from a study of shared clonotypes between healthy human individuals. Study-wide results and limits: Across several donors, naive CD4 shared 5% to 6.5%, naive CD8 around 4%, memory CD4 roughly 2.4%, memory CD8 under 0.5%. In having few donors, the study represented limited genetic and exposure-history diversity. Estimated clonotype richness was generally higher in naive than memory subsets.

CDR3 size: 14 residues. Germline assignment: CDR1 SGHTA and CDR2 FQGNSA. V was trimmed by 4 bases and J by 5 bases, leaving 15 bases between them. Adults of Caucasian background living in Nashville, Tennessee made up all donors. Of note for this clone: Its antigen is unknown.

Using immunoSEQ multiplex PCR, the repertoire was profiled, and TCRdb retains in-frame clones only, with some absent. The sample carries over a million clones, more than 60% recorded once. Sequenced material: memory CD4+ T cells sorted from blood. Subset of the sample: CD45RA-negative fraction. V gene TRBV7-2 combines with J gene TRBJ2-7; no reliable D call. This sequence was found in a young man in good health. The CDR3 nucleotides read TGTGCCAGCAGCTCGCGCGAGGCGGACCACGAGCAGTACTTC. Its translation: CASSSREADHEQYF.